These 8 T cell receptor beta chains share one sample of origin, sequenced in a study of human T cells and chemical hapten exposure. Via MiXCR, TCRdb re-called the RACE reads, giving one row per CDR3 protein. The sample shows around 110,000 distinct CDR3 sequences, roughly an eighth of them seen only once. Time point reported: patch test 1, 2 weeks after DPC sensitization. Treatment given: therapeutic diphenylcyclopropenone sensitization with weekly scalp DPC. The specimen was whole blood, collected in connection with sensitization to the hapten diphenylcyclopropenone (DPC). These receptors all stem from a woman aged 45-59 years with alopecia areata. Some clones in this sample may be carry-over from other donors' samples.

This clonotype was seen a few times. The chain has TRBV29-1 and TRBJ1-1; D is unresolved. CDR1 and CDR2 (germline): SQVTM, ANQGSEA. V was pared by 4 bases and J by 0 bases, with 9 bases between. The CDR3 consists of 13 residues. CDR3: CSVVGRMNTEAFF. CDR3 coding DNA: TGCAGCGTTGTCGGACGTATGAACACTGAAGCTTTCTTT.

V usage is TRBV11-2 and J usage is TRBJ1-2; D is perhaps TRBD1 (5 bases). Germline V CDR1 and CDR2: SGHAT, FQNNGV. This CDR3 contains 14 residues. Trimming took off 10 bases at V and 2 bases at J, with 17 bases between the two ends. This chain's CDR3 is CATNRRDFNYGYTF. In DNA form, the CDR3 reads TGTGCCACTAATCGCAGGGATTTCAACTATGGCTACACCTTC.

This clonotype has at least ten counts. This rearrangement joins TRBV12-3 or TRBV12-4 to TRBJ1-1; 7 nucleotides match TRBD1. V was pared by 6 bases and J by 5 bases, with 6 bases of the junction left unmatched. The CDR3 covers 13 residues. The chain's CDR3 is CASRLPGGTEAFF. The CDR3 DNA reads TGTGCCAGCAGGTTACCAGGGGGGACTGAAGCTTTCTTT.

This clonotype was detected many times. The chain has TRBV12-3 or TRBV12-4 and TRBJ2-5; TRBD1 aligns across 7 bases. J was trimmed by 3 bases and V by 4 bases; bases with no gene match: 5. The CDR3 totals 14 residues. The CDR3 is CASSYRGRKETQYF. The CDR3 DNA sequence: TGTGCCAGCAGTTACAGGGGACGAAAAGAGACCCAGTACTTC.

This clonotype was detected many times. The chain joins TRBV6-2 or TRBV6-3 to TRBJ1-6; 7 bases align to TRBD1. Germline-derived CDR1 and CDR2 are MNHEY and SVGEGT. The CDR3 is 15 amino acids. The ends lost 8 bases at V and 7 bases at J; junction bases unmatched: 11. The CDR3 DNA is TGTGCCAGCGGACCCGGGACAGTAGAAAATTCACCCCTCCACTTT. It translates to CASGPGTVENSPLHF.

The V gene is TRBV6-2 or TRBV6-3, the J gene TRBJ2-3; D is ambiguous. CDR1 and CDR2 from the germline V gene are MNHEY and SVGEGT. The CDR3 consists of 12 residues. V was shortened by 8 bases and J by 0 bases, with 6 bases between the two germline ends. This chain's CDR3 is CASATSTDTQYF. CDR3 nucleotides: TGTGCCAGCGCTACTAGCACAGATACGCAGTATTTT.

This clonotype was found a few times. V is TRBV7-7 and J is TRBJ2-2, with unresolved D. The ends were cut back, 5 bases at V and 2 bases at J, with 12 bases in the middle. The CDR3 contains 15 residues. Germline V gene sequence: CDR1 SSHAT, CDR2 FNYEAQ (reference sequence). Here the CDR3 reads CASSPSSTNTGELFF. The DNA of the CDR3 is TGTGCCAGCAGCCCATCCTCGACAAACACCGGGGAGCTGTTTTTT. Complete variable domain (other parts from reference TRBV7-7 and TRBJ2-2): GAGVSQSPRYKVTKRGQDVTLRCDPISSHATLYWYQQALGQGPEFLTYFNYEAQPDKSGLPSDRFSAERPEGSISTLTIQRTEQRDSAMYRCASSPSSTNTGELFFGEGSRLTVL.

This chain links TRBV2 with TRBJ2-5; D might be TRBD2 (6 bases). CDR1 and CDR2 from the germline V gene are SNHLY and FYNNEI. V was clipped by 2 bases and J by 5 bases, with 18 bases between them. CDR3 length: 16 residues. The CDR3 loop reads CASSEREGGRKETQYF. The CDR3 nucleotides are TGTGCCAGCAGTGAACGGGAAGGAGGGCGCAAGGAGACCCAGTACTTC.